These 21 T cell receptor beta chains originate from one sample sequenced in a study of a mutant IDH1 vaccine in newly diagnosed glioma. This table comes from immunoSEQ multiplex PCR, and its TCRdb copy is limited to in-frame clones, with some not included. This sample has tens of thousands of clones, with over 70% found just once. Indicated time point: week 47, end of study. All doses held 300 ug of mutant IDH1 20-mer peptide, with topical imiquimod. No cognate antigen is known for these TCRs. This sample comprised PBMCs, obtained from a glioma patient whose treatment included an IDH1 peptide vaccine. The source is a man in his fifties with glioma.

This CDR3 reads CASPWGEADTQYF. The CDR3 DNA sequence: TGTGCCAGTCCGTGGGGGGAGGCAGATACGCAGTATTTT. This sequence joins TRBV7-2 and TRBJ2-3; tentatively, D is TRBD2 (6 bases). The CDR3 sequence is 13 residues long. Germline CDR1 SGHTA, CDR2 FQGNSA. Deletions cut 9 bases from V and 4 bases from J, with 14 bases between.

In this sample, this clone turned up once. The chain is built from TRBV6-4 and TRBJ1-1; D is perhaps TRBD1 (6 bases). The CDR3 is 16 residues long. Trimming removed 3 bases at V and 13 bases at J, with 27 bases between. The germline gives CDR1 MRHNA, CDR2 SNTAGT. Here the CDR3 DNA reads TGTGCCAGCAGTGAAAGAGTAGGGACAATTCTTGGAAAGGATTTCTTT. This codes for CASSERVGTILGKDFF.

The chain has TRBV6-4 and TRBJ1-5; TRBD1 matches at 7 bases. After removal of 6 bases from V and 4 bases from J, the junction contained 6 bases not matched to a gene. The CDR3 is made up of 14 amino acids. Germline loops: CDR1 MRHNA, CDR2 SNTAGT. Here the CDR3 reads CASRDRVPNQPQHF. Written as DNA, the CDR3 is TGTGCCAGCAGAGACAGGGTCCCTAATCAGCCCCAGCATTTT.

J is TRBJ1-4 and V is TRBV7-9; the match to TRBD1 covers 9 bases. V was clipped by 5 bases and J by 10 bases; unmatched bases: 14. The CDR3 spans 16 residues. Germline V gives CDR1 SEHNR, CDR2 FQNEAQ (reference sequence). The CDR3 loop reads CASSETRQGVFGKLFF. Here the CDR3 DNA reads TGTGCCAGCAGCGAGACCAGACAGGGGGTCTTTGGAAAACTGTTTTTT.

This clone has just a few counts. The rearrangement links TRBV7-2 to TRBJ1-1; TRBD1 might be the D (5 bases). Germline V CDR1 and CDR2: SGHTA, FQGNSA. Trimming left V 4 bases short and J 4 bases short, with 13 bases between. This CDR3 is 14 amino acids long. CDR3 sequence reads: CASSSTGGTTEAFF. The CDR3 DNA reads as TGTGCCAGCAGCTCGACTGGGGGAACCACTGAAGCTTTCTTT. The variable domain in full, completed from reference TRBV7-2 and TRBJ1-1, reads GAGVSQSPSNKVTEKGKDVELRCDPISGHTALYWYRQSLGQGLEFLIYFQGNSAPDKSGLPSDRFSAERTGGSVSTLTIQRTQQEDSAVYLCASSSTGGTTEAFFGQGTRLTVV.

The gene calls are TRBV4-1 and TRBJ1-5; D may be TRBD1 (6 bases). Between the trimmed V and J ends, which lost 3 bases and 9 bases, there was a span of 18 bases. The CDR3 sequence is 15 residues long. CDR1 MGHRA and CDR2 YSYEKL come from the germline V gene. The CDR3, as DNA: TGCGCCAGCAGCCAGGAATCAATAGGGACATCGCCCCAGCATTTT. This codes for CASSQESIGTSPQHF.

This clone has only a few counts. V is TRBV2 and J is TRBJ1-5, with D possibly matching TRBD1 (6 bases). V was trimmed by 7 bases and J by 3 bases, leaving 13 bases between them. The germline V gene has CDR1 SNHLY and CDR2 FYNNEI. CDR3 length: 14 residues. The CDR3 bases are TGTGCCAGCACAGACCGGACAGCCAATCAGCCCCAGCATTTT. As protein: CASTDRTANQPQHF.

The sample holds one count of this clone. The V call is TRBV2, the J call TRBJ1-5, with D possibly TRBD1 on 5 matching bases. V was pared by 4 bases and J by 7 bases, with 11 bases between. Germline CDR1 SNHLY, CDR2 FYNNEI. CDR3 length equals 13 residues. CDR3: CASSGGARQPQHF. The CDR3 nucleotides read TGTGCCAGCAGTGGTGGGGCGCGACAGCCCCAGCATTTT.

CDR3 DNA: TGTGCCAGCAGCTTAGCAGGGGGTAGCAATCAGCCCCAGCATTTT. Residues: CASSLAGGSNQPQHF. The chain carries TRBV7-9 and TRBJ1-5; a weak D match, TRBD1 (6 bases). Trimming shortened V by 0 bases and J by 0 bases, and 6 bases separated the two germline ends. Germline V CDR1 and CDR2: SEHNR, FQNEAQ (reference sequence). The CDR3 has 15 residues.

The chain employs TRBV10-2 and TRBJ2-2; the D is unclear. CDR3 length: 15 amino acids. Germline assignment: CDR1 WSHSY and CDR2 SAAADI. V lost 8 bases, J lost 2 bases, and 15 bases lay in between. This chain's CDR3 is CASRATLPNTGELFF. The CDR3 coding sequence is TGCGCCAGCCGTGCCACATTGCCCAACACCGGGGAGCTGTTTTTT.

J is TRBJ2-5 and V is TRBV20-1, with D perhaps matching TRBD1 (5 bases). V lost 3 bases and J 5 bases, leaving 7 bases between the germline ends. Germline V lookup: CDR1 DFQATT, CDR2 SNEGSKA (reference sequence). The CDR3 sequence is 11 residues long. The CDR3 DNA reads TGCAGTGCTAGGAAGGGGGAGACCCAGTACTTC. This gives the protein CSARKGETQYF.

This clone was recorded only once. The chain joins TRBV30 to TRBJ1-1, with D possibly TRBD1 on 6 matching bases. Per germline, CDR1 GTSNPN and CDR2 SVGIG (reference sequence). This CDR3 region has 13 residues. Deletions cut 2 bases from V and 11 bases from J, with 18 bases between. Written as DNA, the CDR3 is TGTGCCTGGAGTCCCGGAGGGGGGAGGATGGCTTTCTTT. Translated: CAWSPGGGRMAFF.

This clone was seen more than once but under ten times. The CDR3 region is CASSTRRGNQPQHF. CDR3 sequence (DNA): TGTGCCAGTAGTACCCGACGAGGAAATCAGCCCCAGCATTTT. The chain combines TRBV19 with TRBJ1-5; D uncertain. Trimming took 4 bases from V and 4 from J, leaving 11 bases between them. This CDR3 has 14 amino acids. Germline CDR1 reads LNHDA; CDR2 reads SQIVND (reference sequence).

The chain couples TRBV7-2 to TRBJ2-2, with D tentatively TRBD1 (6 bases). This CDR3 region has 13 residues. Germline V CDR1 and CDR2: SGHTA, FQGNSA. The V end lost 5 bases, the J end lost 7 bases, and 11 bases lay between the germline ends. CDR3 protein: CASSPQGGGELFF. The CDR3 DNA is TGTGCCAGCAGCCCACAGGGTGGCGGGGAGCTGTTTTTT. The variable domain in full, completed from reference TRBV7-2 and TRBJ2-2, reads GAGVSQSPSNKVTEKGKDVELRCDPISGHTALYWYRQSLGQGLEFLIYFQGNSAPDKSGLPSDRFSAERTGGSVSTLTIQRTQQEDSAVYLCASSPQGGGELFFGEGSRLTVL.

The chain links TRBV18 to TRBJ1-2, with 7 bases lining up with TRBD1. Unmatched junction bases numbered 10, after V lost 4 bases and J lost 8 bases. This CDR3 is 14 amino acids long. Germline loops: CDR1 KGHSH, CDR2 LQKENI. The CDR3 loop reads CASSHPEQGRGYTF. DNA of the CDR3: TGTGCCAGCTCACACCCTGAACAGGGGCGGGGCTACACCTTC.

This clone was recorded a few times. The chain combines TRBV7-2 with TRBJ1-5; D is possibly TRBD1 (5 bases). This CDR3 region has 14 residues. Trimming removed 8 bases from V and 5 bases from J, with 16 bases in between. The germline V gene encodes CDR1 SGHTA and CDR2 FQGNSA. CDR3 in amino acids: CASSGRGRHQPQHF. In DNA form, the CDR3 reads TGTGCCAGCTCGGGACGGGGGAGGCATCAGCCCCAGCATTTT. Using reference TRBV7-2 and TRBJ1-5 for the parts outside the CDR3, the full variable domain is GAGVSQSPSNKVTEKGKDVELRCDPISGHTALYWYRQSLGQGLEFLIYFQGNSAPDKSGLPSDRFSAERTGGSVSTLTIQRTQQEDSAVYLCASSGRGRHQPQHFGDGTRLSIL.

The chain carries TRBV7-8 and TRBJ2-1, with D perhaps TRBD2 (5 bases). CDR3 size: 12 residues. The V gene lost 5 bases and the J gene lost 15 bases, with 17 bases spanning the gap. Germline V CDR1 and CDR2: SGHVS, FQNEAQ. CDR3 DNA sequence: TGTGCCAGCAGCGATAGCTTGGCGGCGGGGTTCTTC. Translated: CASSDSLAAGFF. The variable domain in full, completed from reference TRBV7-8 and TRBJ2-1, reads GAGVSQSPRYKVAKRGQDVALRCDPISGHVSLFWYQQALGQGPEFLTYFQNEAQLDKSGLPSDRFFAERPEGSVSTLKIQRTQQEDSAVYLCASSDSLAAGFFGPGTRLTVL.

Turning to this clone: This likely came from a read error, as a far larger clone is one base away. The V gene is TRBV30, the J gene TRBJ1-1; no clear D gene. Trimming left V 2 bases short and J 0 bases short, with 1 base between. This CDR3 comprises 11 residues. Per the germline V gene, CDR1 is GTSNPN and CDR2 is SVGIG (reference sequence). Written as DNA, the CDR3 is TGTGCCTGGAGTATGAACACTGAAGCTTTCTTT. Amino acids: CAWSMNTEAFF. The whole variable domain, remainder taken from reference TRBV30 and TRBJ1-1, is SQTIHQWPATLVQPVGSPLSLECTVEGTSNPNLYWYRQAAGRGLQLLFYSVGIGQISSEVPQNLSASRPQDRQFILSSKKLLLSDSGFYLCAWSMNTEAFFGQGTRLTVV.

J is TRBJ2-2 and V is TRBV29-1; maybe TRBD1 (7 bases). The CDR3 length is 15 residues. V lost 6 bases, J lost 0 bases, and 14 bases lay in between. Germline-derived CDR1 and CDR2 are SQVTM and ANQGSEA. The CDR3 DNA sequence: TGCAGCGTCCTGCGGGACAGACCGAACACCGGGGAGCTGTTTTTT. Translation: CSVLRDRPNTGELFF.

The genes are TRBV2 and TRBJ1-3; the D gene is possibly TRBD1 (5 bases). V lost 6 bases to trimming and J lost 0 bases, with 9 bases between them. Germline lookup yields CDR1 SNHLY and CDR2 FYNNEI. The CDR3 is 14 amino acids. The CDR3 bases are TGTGCCAGCAGGGCGGGGGACTCTGGAAACACCATATATTTT. It translates to CASRAGDSGNTIYF.

The chain links TRBV21-1 to TRBJ1-3. TRBV21-1 is an annotated pseudogene. The CDR3 consists of 14 residues. The CDR3 region has the DNA TGTGCCAGCAGGGGCAGGAGCTCTGGAAACACCATATATTTT. Its translation: CASRGRSSGNTIYF.